Shown below are 17 T cell receptor beta chains from a single sample sequenced in a study of T-cell reconstitution after alpha-beta-depleted transplantation in children. Using unique molecular identifiers, the investigators prepared the TCRbeta library. From the PCR reads, TCRdb called clonotypes with MiXCR, one entry per CDR3 protein. This table has around 530,000 distinct CDR3 sequences, approximately 30% appearing once. The sample consisted of PBMCs from the stem cell graft donor, taken from the stem cell graft. These TCRs come from a human donor who donated a stem cell graft to a child with aplastic anemia.

The chain employs TRBV5-1 and TRBJ1-1, with TRBD1 matching over 9 bases. The trim removed 2 bases at V and 0 bases at J, leaving 2 bases unmatched. The germline V gene has CDR1 SGHRS and CDR2 YFSETQ. There are 15 residues in the CDR3. CDR3 protein: CASSLQGAVNTEAFF. As DNA, the CDR3 is TGCGCCAGCAGCTTACAGGGGGCGGTGAACACTGAAGCTTTCTTT.

This sequence joins TRBV7-6 and TRBJ2-3; D gene unclear. From germline, CDR1 is SGHVS and CDR2 FNYEAQ. This CDR3 is built from 15 residues. Trimming removed 7 bases at V and 2 bases at J, with 16 bases between. CDR3 bases: TGTGCCAGCATCCTTTCCCCACTCGCCACAGATACGCAGTATTTT. It yields the protein CASILSPLATDTQYF.

This clonotype was found once. V gene TRBV7-2 combines with J gene TRBJ1-4; no reliable D call. Germline V lookup: CDR1 SGHTA, CDR2 FQGNSA. The CDR3 runs 14 residues. V was clipped by 0 bases and J by 7 bases, with 9 bases between them. CDR3 residues: CASSLARTGEKLFF. The CDR3 bases are TGTGCCAGCAGCTTAGCGAGGACCGGTGAAAAACTGTTTTTT.

This clonotype was recorded only once. The chain couples TRBV15 to TRBJ2-7; D is ambiguous. The length of the CDR3 is 14 residues. The V gene's germline CDR1 is LNHNV and CDR2 YYDKDF (reference sequence). V was clipped by 1 base and J by 7 bases, with 14 bases between them. CDR3 amino acids: CATSRGAQMGEQYF. CDR3 bases: TGTGCCACCAGCAGAGGGGCCCAGATGGGGGAGCAGTACTTC.

In DNA form, the CDR3 reads TGTGCCAGCAGTTTCGACTGGCCAGGACAGGGACAAGGGCAGCCCCAGCATTTT. Translation gives CASSFDWPGQGQGQPQHF. This chain connects TRBV2 to TRBJ1-5; the match to TRBD1 covers 8 bases. J gave up 7 bases and V 5 bases, and 19 bases lay outside the gene matches. The germline V gene has CDR1 SNHLY and CDR2 FYNNEI. There are 18 residues in the CDR3.

This clonotype was counted between two and nine times. The genes are TRBV7-2 and TRBJ2-1; 7 bases fit TRBD2. Unmatched junction bases numbered 15, after V lost 4 bases and J lost 9 bases. Per the germline V gene, CDR1 is SGHTA and CDR2 is FQGNSA. The CDR3 has 16 residues. In DNA, the CDR3 is TGTGCCAGCAGCTCAAGACTAGCCCCCACGGGGGGTGAGCAGTTCTTC. Amino acid sequence: CASSSRLAPTGGEQFF.

The chain links TRBV30 to TRBJ2-7, with 12 positions matching TRBD1. The CDR3 sequence is 14 residues long. Per the germline V gene, CDR1 is GTSNPN and CDR2 is SVGIG (reference sequence). V dropped 5 bases and J dropped 4; count of bases not matched to a gene: 6. CDR3 residues: CAWAGTGGYYEQYF. The CDR3 region has the DNA TGTGCCTGGGCCGGGACAGGGGGCTATTACGAGCAGTACTTC.

V gene TRBV12-3 or TRBV12-4 combines with J gene TRBJ1-2; 9 positions agree with TRBD1. The V and J ends lost 3 bases and 8 bases, in that order; junction bases with no gene match: 7. CDR3 size: 14 residues. CDR3 sequence: CASSFSGQGRGYTF. DNA of the CDR3: TGTGCCAGCAGTTTCTCGGGACAGGGAAGGGGCTACACCTTC.

This clonotype has just a few counts. The chain links TRBV11-1 to TRBJ2-1, with 7 nucleotides matching TRBD1. The ends lost 1 base at V and 0 bases at J; junction bases unmatched: 6. The germline CDR1 and CDR2 sequences are SGHAT and FQDESV (reference sequence). This CDR3 region has 17 residues. Here the CDR3 reads CASSLGNRGGSYNEQFF. CDR3 in DNA: TGTGCCAGCAGCTTAGGAAACAGGGGTGGCTCCTACAATGAGCAGTTCTTC.

This chain links TRBV15 with TRBJ2-1, with 9 bases lining up with TRBD2. Looked up from germline, CDR1 is LNHNV and CDR2 is YYDKDF (reference sequence). The ends lost 2 bases at V and 2 bases at J; junction bases unmatched: 4. CDR3 length: 16 amino acids. In DNA form, the CDR3 reads TGTGCCACCAGCAGACCTTCTAGCGGGGCCTACAATGAGCAGTTCTTC. It specifies CATSRPSSGAYNEQFF.

The rearrangement joins TRBV7-3 to TRBJ2-1; 10 bases agree with TRBD2. CDR3 length: 15 residues. V shed 5 bases, J shed 5 bases, and the junction held 6 bases outside the gene matches. CDR1 is SGHTA and CDR2 is FQGTGA in the germline V gene. CDR3 nucleotide sequence: TGTGCCAGCAGCCCGAGCGGGAGGGGGAACAATGAGCAGTTCTTC. Translating gives CASSPSGRGNNEQFF.

The chain links TRBV4-3 to TRBJ2-3; 10 nucleotides match TRBD2. V was clipped by 1 base and J by 6 bases; unmatched bases: 10. Germline CDR1 reads LGHNA; CDR2 reads YSLEER. This CDR3 has 17 residues. The CDR3 nucleotides are TGCGCCAGCAGCCAAGGTTTCCTAGCGGGAGATGGGGATACGCAGTATTTT. Protein product: CASSQGFLAGDGDTQYF.

In this sample, this clonotype turned up a few times. V is TRBV24-1 and J is TRBJ2-2, with D possibly being TRBD2 (6 bases). V dropped 7 bases and J dropped 4 bases, with 15 bases sitting between them. The CDR3 extends over 15 amino acids. Per the germline V gene, CDR1 is KGHDR and CDR2 is SFDVKD. The CDR3 DNA follows: TGTGCCACCAGCCCCACCGGGACTCCCACCGGGGAGCTGTTTTTT. It encodes CATSPTGTPTGELFF.

This chain uses TRBV7-9 with TRBJ2-3; TRBD2 agrees at 10 bases. Germline V lookup: CDR1 SEHNR, CDR2 FQNEAQ (reference sequence). Trimming cost V 4 bases and J 2 bases; bases outside gene matches: 6. The CDR3 has 16 residues. As DNA, the CDR3 is TGTGCCAGCAGCTCCCCGGGACTAGCGTACACAGATACGCAGTATTTT. Translated: CASSSPGLAYTDTQYF.

The rearrangement uses TRBV7-2 and TRBJ2-4; the match to TRBD1 covers 7 bases. The CDR3 covers 16 residues. V lost 4 bases, J lost 6 bases, and 12 bases stayed unmatched. Germline CDR1 reads SGHTA; CDR2 reads FQGNSA. CDR3 loop: CASSSGPLRDRNIQYF. CDR3 DNA: TGTGCCAGCAGCTCGGGCCCCCTCCGGGACAGAAACATTCAGTACTTC.

This chain links TRBV6-1 with TRBJ2-3; maybe TRBD2 (5 bases). The CDR3 is 14 residues long. V dropped 10 bases and J dropped 6 bases, with 20 bases sitting between them. Germline loops: CDR1 MNHNS, CDR2 SASEGT. In DNA, the CDR3 is TGTGCCACCCTCCCTCTTACCCGGAGGGATACGCAGTATTTT. It translates to CATLPLTRRDTQYF.

The rearrangement links TRBV10-3 to TRBJ2-1; the match to TRBD1 covers 7 bases. The CDR3 runs 12 residues. Germline CDR1 ENHRY, CDR2 SYGVKD. V dropped 7 bases and J dropped 7; count of bases not matched to a gene: 4. CDR3 sequence reads: CAIMTGYNEQFF. CDR3 in DNA: TGTGCCATCATGACAGGGTATAATGAGCAGTTCTTC.